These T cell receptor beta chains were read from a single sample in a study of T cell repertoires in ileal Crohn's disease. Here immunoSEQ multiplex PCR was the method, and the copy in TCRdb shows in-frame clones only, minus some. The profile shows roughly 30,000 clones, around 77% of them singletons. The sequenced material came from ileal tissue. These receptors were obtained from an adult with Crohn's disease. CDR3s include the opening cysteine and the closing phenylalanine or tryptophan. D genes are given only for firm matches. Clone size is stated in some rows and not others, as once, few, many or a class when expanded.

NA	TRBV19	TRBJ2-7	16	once	TGTGCCAGTAGTCGAGGGAACCAGGGGATCGCCTACGAGCAGTACTTC	CASSRGNQGIAYEQYF
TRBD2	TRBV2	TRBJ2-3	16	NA	TGTGCCAGCAGTACCGGGACTAGCGGAGGAATGGATACGCAGTATTTT	CASSTGTSGGMDTQYF
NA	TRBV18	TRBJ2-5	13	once	TGTGCCAGCTCACTAACGGTTGAAGAGACCCAGTACTTC	CASSLTVEETQYF
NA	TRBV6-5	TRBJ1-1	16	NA	TGTGCCAGCAGTTACGTGGGAGTTCGAATGAACACTGAAGCTTTCTTT	CASSYVGVRMNTEAFF
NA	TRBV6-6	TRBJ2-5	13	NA	TGTGCCAGCAGTTTCAGGGTTGGGGAGACCCAGTACTTC	CASSFRVGETQYF
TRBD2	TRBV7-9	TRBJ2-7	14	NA	TGTGCCAGTAGAGAGGCGGGGGGCCCTCACGAGCAGTACTTC	CASREAGGPHEQYF
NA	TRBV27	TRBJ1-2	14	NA	TGTGCCAGCAGGAATTCGGGTGCCCTCTATGGCTACACCTTC	CASRNSGALYGYTF
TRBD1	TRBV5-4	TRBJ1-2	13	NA	TGTGCCAGCAGCGCGGGACAGGGTCCGACCTACACCTTC	CASSAGQGPTYTF
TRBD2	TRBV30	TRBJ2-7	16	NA	TGTGCCTGGAGTCGCCTCTCGCGGGAGGACGTTGGCGAGCAGTACTTC	CAWSRLSREDVGEQYF
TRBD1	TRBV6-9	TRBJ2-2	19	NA	TGTGCCAGCAGTTCCCGAGACAGGGGCCAAAAAAAGAACACCGGGGAGCTGTTTTTT	CASSSRDRGQKKNTGELFF
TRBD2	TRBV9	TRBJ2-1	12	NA	TGTGCCAGCAGCGAGTTAGCGGGAACACAGTTCTTC	CASSELAGTQFF
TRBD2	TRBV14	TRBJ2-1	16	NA	TGTGCCAGCAGCCGATTGGGACTAGCGGGATACAATGAGCAGTTCTTC	CASSRLGLAGYNEQFF
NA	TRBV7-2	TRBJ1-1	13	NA	TGTGCCAGCAGCTTAGCACCAGGGTCTGAAGCTTTCTTT	CASSLAPGSEAFF
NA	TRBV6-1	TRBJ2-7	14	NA	TGTGCCAGCAGCTCCCAAGGGGGGGGCTACGAGCAGTACTTC	CASSSQGGGYEQYF